The T cell receptor beta chain described here comes from a study of beta chain features in type 1 diabetes. Expressed TCRB transcripts were sequenced, since all the RNA that had been isolated was reverse transcribed. Clones were sequenced by immunoSEQ multiplex PCR, and TCRdb holds only the in-frame ones, with some missing. The repertoire has about 160,000 clones, around 8.6% of them found once; the top ten carry 0.45% to 0.6%. Study-wide results and limits: There was no resolution here of whether HLA type influences TCRB rearrangement. The study found moderately but significantly shorter TCRB CDR3s in all four CD4+ subsets of Type 1 diabetes patients. Insertions were fewer and deletions more numerous at VDJ junctions in type 1 diabetes patients.

Losses at the gene ends were 7 bases for V and 7 bases for J; bases not matched to a gene: 16. This CDR3 contains 16 residues. Germline CDR1 is MDHEN and CDR2 is SYDVKM. This clone came up a few times. Its antigen is unknown. The V and J genes are TRBV28 and TRBJ2-1; 7 bases are shared with TRBD2. Sequenced material: central memory CD4+ T cells from blood. This TCR was recovered from a woman aged 18-35 years with type 1 diabetes. Written as DNA, the CDR3 is TGTGCCAGCATCCCGGGCGGGGGAGGGCCGGGGAATGAGCAGTTCTTC. The encoded protein is CASIPGGGGPGNEQFF. Filled out from reference TRBV28 and TRBJ2-1, the complete variable domain reads DVKVTQSSRYLVKRTGEKVFLECVQDMDHENMFWYRQDPGLGLRLIYFSYDVKMKEKGDIPEGYSVSREKKERFSLILESASTNQTSMYLCASIPGGGGPGNEQFFGPGTRLTVL.